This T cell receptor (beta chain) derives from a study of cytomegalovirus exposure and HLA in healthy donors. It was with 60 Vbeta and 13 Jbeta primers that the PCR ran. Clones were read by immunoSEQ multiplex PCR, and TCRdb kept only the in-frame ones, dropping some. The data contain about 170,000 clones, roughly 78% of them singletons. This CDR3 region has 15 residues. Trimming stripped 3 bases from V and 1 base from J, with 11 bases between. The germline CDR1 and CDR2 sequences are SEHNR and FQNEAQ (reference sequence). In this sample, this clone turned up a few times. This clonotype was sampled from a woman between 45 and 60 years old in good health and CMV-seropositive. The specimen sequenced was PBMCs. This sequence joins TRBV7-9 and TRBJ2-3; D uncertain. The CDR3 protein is CASSFPSSGTDTQYF. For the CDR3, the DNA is TGTGCCAGCAGCTTCCCGAGTTCCGGCACAGATACGCAGTATTTT.